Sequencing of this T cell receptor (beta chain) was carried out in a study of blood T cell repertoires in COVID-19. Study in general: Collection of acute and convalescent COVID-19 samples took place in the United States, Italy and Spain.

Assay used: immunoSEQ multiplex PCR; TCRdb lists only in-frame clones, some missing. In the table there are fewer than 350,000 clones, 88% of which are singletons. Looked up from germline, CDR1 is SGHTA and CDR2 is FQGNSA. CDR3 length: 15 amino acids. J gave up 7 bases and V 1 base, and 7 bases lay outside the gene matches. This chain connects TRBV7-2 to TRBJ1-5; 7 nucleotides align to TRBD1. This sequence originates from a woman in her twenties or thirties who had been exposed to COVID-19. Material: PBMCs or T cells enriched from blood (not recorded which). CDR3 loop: CASSLDTTGPQPQHF. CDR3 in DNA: TGTGCCAGCAGCTTAGACACGACAGGGCCCCAGCCCCAGCATTTT.